This TCR beta chain was profiled in a study of blood T cells in healthy people across ages. Roughly 9.2 milliliters was the volume of peripheral blood drawn from each donor. V lost 4 bases and J lost 3, with 6 bases in between. The CDR3 spans 12 residues. Germline V CDR1 and CDR2: MNHEY, SVGEGT. PCR was performed a second time for roughly 7 to 12 cycles using a sample-barcoded 5' primer and a J-beta primer mix. MiXCR, applied by TCRdb to the 5' RACE reads, yields one record per CDR3 protein. This table has about 1.8 million distinct CDR3 sequences, roughly 52% appearing once. Study conclusions and caveats: Diversity estimates from one million T cells were considered underestimates.

Regarding this clonotype: Antigen unknown.

The V gene is TRBV6-2 or TRBV6-3, the J gene TRBJ1-1; D gene ambiguous. Sequenced input: blood. This clonotype was obtained from a woman aged 40 to 49 in good health. The CDR3 loop is CASSWVDTEAFF. The CDR3 DNA sequence: TGTGCCAGCAGTTGGGTTGACACTGAAGCTTTCTTT.